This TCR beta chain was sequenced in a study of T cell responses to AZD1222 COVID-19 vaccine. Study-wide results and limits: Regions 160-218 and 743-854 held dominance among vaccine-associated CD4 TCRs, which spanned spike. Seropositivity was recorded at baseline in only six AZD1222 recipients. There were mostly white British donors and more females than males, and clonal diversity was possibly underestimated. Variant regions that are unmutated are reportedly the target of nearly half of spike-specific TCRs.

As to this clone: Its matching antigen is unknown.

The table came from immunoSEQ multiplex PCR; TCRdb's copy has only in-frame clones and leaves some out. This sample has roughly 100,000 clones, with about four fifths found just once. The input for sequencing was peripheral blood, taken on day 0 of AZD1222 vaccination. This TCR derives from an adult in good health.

CDR3 region: CASSILSYNSPLHF. CDR3 nucleotide sequence: TGTGCCAGTAGTATCTTGTCCTATAATTCACCCCTCCACTTT. The chain joins TRBV19 to TRBJ1-6; D is ambiguous. CDR1 and CDR2 (germline): LNHDA, SQIVND (reference sequence). V was trimmed by 3 bases and J by 1 base, leaving 4 bases between them. The CDR3 sequence is 14 residues long.